Detailed here is one T cell receptor (beta chain). Its cognate antigen is unknown. This sample stems from a study of CD8 T cells in ankylosing spondylitis. TCRdb redid the calling of the 5' RACE reads with MiXCR, one entry per CDR3 protein. The data hold some 250,000 distinct CDR3 sequences, with 24% observed a single time. Study results and limitations: Disease-linked clones bore a CD8+ phenotype, appearing relatively rarely in peripheral blood.

CDR1 and CDR2 (germline): SGHRS, YFSETQ. Trimming took 4 bases from V and 1 from J, leaving 15 bases between them. The CDR3 extends over 17 amino acids. The sequencing sample was made of blood, either unsorted or a sorted T cell fraction (not recorded which). V usage is TRBV5-1 and J usage is TRBJ2-6; a possible D gene is TRBD1 (7 bases). This receptor was obtained from a male donor with ankylosing spondylitis or in good health (not recorded which). CDR3 nucleotide sequence: TGCGCCAGCAGCGCGGGACAGAGTATATCTGGGGCCAACGTCCTGACTTTC. Translated, it gives CASSAGQSISGANVLTF.